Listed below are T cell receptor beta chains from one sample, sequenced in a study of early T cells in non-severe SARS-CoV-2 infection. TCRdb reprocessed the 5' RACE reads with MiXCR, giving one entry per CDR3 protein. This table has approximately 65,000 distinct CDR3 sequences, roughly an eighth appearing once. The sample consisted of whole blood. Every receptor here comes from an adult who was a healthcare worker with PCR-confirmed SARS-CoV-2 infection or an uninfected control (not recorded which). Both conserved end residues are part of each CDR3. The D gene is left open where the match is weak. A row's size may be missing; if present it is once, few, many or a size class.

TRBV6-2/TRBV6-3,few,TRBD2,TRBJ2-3,CASSSSGGWYTQYF,TGTGCCAGCAGCAGTAGCGGGGGCTGGTATACGCAGTATTTT
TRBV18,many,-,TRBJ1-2,CASSPPLEGYGYTF,TGTGCCAGCTCACCACCGTTAGAGGGCTATGGCTACACCTTC
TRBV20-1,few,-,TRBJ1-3,CSARLAGNTIYF,TGCAGTGCTCGTCTAGCTGGAAACACCATATATTTT
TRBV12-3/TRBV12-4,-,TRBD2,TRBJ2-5,CASSFSSGGETQYF,TGTGCCAGCAGTTTCAGTAGCGGGGGTGAGACCCAGTACTTC
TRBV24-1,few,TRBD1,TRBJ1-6,CATRFRGTGEINSPLHF,TGTGCCACCAGGTTCAGAGGGACAGGTGAAATCAATTCACCCCTCCACTTT
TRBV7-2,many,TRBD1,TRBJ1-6,CASSDRTGYRSPLHF,TGTGCCAGCAGCGACCGGACAGGGTATCGTTCACCCCTCCACTTT
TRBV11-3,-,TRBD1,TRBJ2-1,CASSSAPGTGVYEQFF,TGTGCCAGCAGCTCGGCCCCCGGGACAGGGGTATATGAGCAGTTCTTC
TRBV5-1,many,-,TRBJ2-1,CASSKETSYNEQFF,TGCGCCAGCAGCAAGGAGACCTCCTACAATGAGCAGTTCTTC
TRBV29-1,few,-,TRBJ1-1,CSVEATARGTEAFF,TGCAGCGTTGAAGCCACGGCCAGGGGAACTGAAGCTTTCTTT
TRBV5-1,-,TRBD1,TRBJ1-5,CASSETGGENQPQHF,TGCGCCAGCAGCGAGACAGGGGGGGAGAATCAGCCCCAGCATTTT
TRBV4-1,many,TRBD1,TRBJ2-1,CASSFRQGVGEQFF,TGCGCCAGCAGCTTCCGACAGGGGGTCGGGGAGCAGTTCTTC
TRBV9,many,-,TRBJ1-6,CASKGGAQDSPLHF,TGTGCCAGCAAGGGGGGGGCACAAGATTCACCCCTCCACTTT
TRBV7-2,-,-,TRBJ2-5,CASSLVGTETQYF,TGTGCCAGCAGCTTAGTGGGGACAGAGACCCAGTACTTC
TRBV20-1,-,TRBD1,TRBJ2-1,CSATFRDSRAYNEQFF,TGCAGTGCTACCTTCCGGGACAGTCGAGCTTACAATGAGCAGTTCTTC
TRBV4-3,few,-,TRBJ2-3,CASSQETIHAGTDTQYF,TGCGCCAGCAGCCAGGAAACTATCCATGCGGGAACAGATACGCAGTATTTT
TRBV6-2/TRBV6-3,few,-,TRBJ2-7,CASGSRSYEQYF,TGTGCCAGCGGATCGAGAAGTTACGAGCAGTACTTC
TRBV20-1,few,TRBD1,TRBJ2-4,CSARDWGDRGHRANIQYF,TGCAGTGCTAGAGATTGGGGGGACAGGGGCCATCGAGCAAACATTCAGTACTTC
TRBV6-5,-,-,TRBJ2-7,CASSATGIHEQYF,TGTGCCAGCAGTGCCACAGGGATACACGAGCAGTACTTC
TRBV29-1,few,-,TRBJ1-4,CSVYDEKLFF,TGCAGCGTCTATGATGAAAAACTGTTTTTT
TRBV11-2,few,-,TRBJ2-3,CASSLMATADTQYF,TGTGCCAGCAGCTTAATGGCGACGGCAGATACGCAGTATTTT
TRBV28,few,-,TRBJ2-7,CASRSDYEQYF,TGTGCCAGCAGGAGCGACTACGAGCAGTACTTC
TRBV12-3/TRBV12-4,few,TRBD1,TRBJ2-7,CASSIDRVGSYEQYF,TGTGCCAGCAGTATCGACAGGGTAGGATCCTACGAGCAGTACTTC
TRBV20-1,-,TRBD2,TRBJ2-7,CSARAILAGLGEQYF,TGCAGTGCTAGGGCGATCCTAGCGGGGTTAGGAGAGCAGTACTTC
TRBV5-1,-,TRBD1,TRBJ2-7,CASSYRQGSYEQYF,TGCGCCAGCAGCTACCGACAGGGCTCCTACGAGCAGTACTTC
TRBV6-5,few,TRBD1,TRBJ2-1,CASSPGTGREFF,TGTGCCAGCAGCCCAGGGACAGGGAGGGAGTTCTTC
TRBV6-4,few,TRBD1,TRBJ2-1,CASSPNRGLYNEQFF,TGTGCCAGCAGTCCTAACAGGGGGTTGTACAATGAGCAGTTCTTC
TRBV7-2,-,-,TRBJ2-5,CASSLAPRTQETQYF,TGTGCCAGCAGCTTAGCGCCTAGGACCCAAGAGACCCAGTACTTC
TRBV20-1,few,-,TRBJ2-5,CSAKGETQYF,TGCAGTGCTAAAGGGGAGACCCAGTACTTC
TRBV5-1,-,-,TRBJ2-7,CASGISGLGEQYF,TGCGCCAGCGGGATCTCGGGATTGGGCGAGCAGTACTTC
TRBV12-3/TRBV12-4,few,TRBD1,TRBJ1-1,CASTLRQGPNTEAFF,TGTGCCAGCACCCTGAGACAGGGGCCGAACACTGAAGCTTTCTTT
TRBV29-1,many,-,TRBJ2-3,CSVEIAGGTDTQYF,TGCAGCGTTGAAATAGCAGGGGGCACAGATACGCAGTATTTT
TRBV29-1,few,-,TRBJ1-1,CSVLKNTEAFF,TGCAGCGTTCTCAAGAACACTGAAGCTTTCTTT
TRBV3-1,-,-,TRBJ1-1,CASSQNPGTPNTEAFF,TGTGCCAGCAGCCAAAACCCCGGGACACCGAACACTGAAGCTTTCTTT
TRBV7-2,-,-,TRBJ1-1,CVSSLTGGAFGEAFF,TGTGTCAGCAGCCTGACAGGCGGGGCCTTTGGTGAAGCTTTCTTT
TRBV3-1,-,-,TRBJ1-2,CASSQDTAKPTGYTF,TGTGCCAGCAGCCAAGATACAGCCAAGCCAACCGGCTACACCTTC